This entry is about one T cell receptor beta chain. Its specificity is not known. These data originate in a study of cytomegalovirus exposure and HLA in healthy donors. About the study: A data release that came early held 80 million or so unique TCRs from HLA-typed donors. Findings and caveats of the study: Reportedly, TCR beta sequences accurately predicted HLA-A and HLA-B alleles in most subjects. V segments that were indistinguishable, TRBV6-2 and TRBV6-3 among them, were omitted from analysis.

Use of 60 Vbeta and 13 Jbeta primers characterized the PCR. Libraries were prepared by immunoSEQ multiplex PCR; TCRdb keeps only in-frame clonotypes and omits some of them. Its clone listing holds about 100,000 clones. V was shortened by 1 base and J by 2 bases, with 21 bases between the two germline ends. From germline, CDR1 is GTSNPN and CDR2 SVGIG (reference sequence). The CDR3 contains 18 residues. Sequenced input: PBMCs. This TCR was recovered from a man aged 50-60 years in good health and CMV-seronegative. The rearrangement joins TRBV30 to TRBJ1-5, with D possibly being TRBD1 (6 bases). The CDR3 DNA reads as TGTGCCTGGAGTGCCCACATCGGGGGGAGGGGGGGCAATCAGCCCCAGCATTTT. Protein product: CAWSAHIGGRGGNQPQHF.